The 29 T cell receptor beta chains below come from one sample, sequenced in a study of early T cells in non-severe SARS-CoV-2 infection. TCRdb redid the calling of the 5' RACE reads with MiXCR, one entry per CDR3 protein. This table has just under 65,000 distinct CDR3 sequences, 8% to 9% appearing once. The sequenced sample was whole blood, obtained at baseline. The receptors derive from an adult who was a healthcare worker with PCR-confirmed SARS-CoV-2 infection or an uninfected control (not recorded which).

This clonotype was counted only a few times. This chain uses TRBV2 with TRBJ2-7; 9 bases fit TRBD1. J lost 7 bases, V lost 8 bases, and 12 bases had no gene match. Per germline, CDR1 SNHLY and CDR2 FYNNEI. CDR3 size: 14 residues. Here the CDR3 reads CASGFLGDRDEQYF. The CDR3 DNA sequence: TGTGCCAGCGGCTTTTTAGGGGACAGGGATGAGCAGTACTTC.

This clonotype was recorded many times. V and J are TRBV7-8 and TRBJ1-2; no clear D. Per the germline V gene, CDR1 is SGHVS and CDR2 is FQNEAQ. With 5 bases removed from V and 5 bases from J, the gap between germline ends came to 15 bases. The CDR3 has 14 residues. The CDR3 region is CASSTTPSPYGYTF. The CDR3 coding sequence is TGTGCCAGCAGCACCACCCCTTCACCTTATGGCTACACCTTC.

This clonotype turned up a few times. The chain links TRBV5-1 to TRBJ2-5, with 10 bases fitting TRBD2. The germline V gene has CDR1 SGHRS and CDR2 YFSETQ. The CDR3 extends over 14 amino acids. Trimming removed 2 bases from V and 7 bases from J; junction bases left unmatched: 5. CDR3 coding DNA: TGCGCCAGCAGCTTCCTAGCGGGAGAGCGGACCCAGTACTTC. Residues: CASSFLAGERTQYF. Variable domain in full (rest from reference TRBV5-1 and TRBJ2-5): KAGVTQTPRYLIKTRGQQVTLSCSPISGHRSVSWYQQTPGQGLQFLFEYFSETQRNKGNFPGRFSGRQFSNSRSEMNVSTLELGDSALYLCASSFLAGERTQYFGPGTRLLVL.

The table lists this clonotype with a few counts. The chain employs TRBV27 and TRBJ2-7; 14 bases map to TRBD2. V shed 3 bases, J shed 2 bases, and the junction held 6 bases outside the gene matches. CDR1 MNHEY and CDR2 SMNVEV come from the germline V gene (reference sequence). CDR3 length: 17 amino acids. The CDR3 DNA reads as TGTGCCAGCAGTTTTAGATTGGGACTAGCGGGAGCCTACGAGCAGTACTTC. This codes for CASSFRLGLAGAYEQYF.

This clonotype was picked up many times. The chain recombines TRBV12-3 or TRBV12-4 with TRBJ1-5; D unresolved. Trimming pared 3 bases from V and 5 bases from J, leaving 11 bases between. The CDR3 spans 14 residues. CDR3 loop: CASSFRLTDQPQHF. CDR3 bases: TGTGCCAGCAGTTTTCGACTAACGGATCAGCCCCAGCATTTT.

This clonotype was found many times. The rearrangement links TRBV29-1 to TRBJ2-3; possibly TRBD1 for D (5 bases). V shed 1 base and J shed 2 bases, with 16 bases lying between them. Germline V CDR1 and CDR2: SQVTM, ANQGSEA. The CDR3 spans 16 residues. The CDR3 protein is CSVEVGKGANTDTQYF. In nucleotides, the CDR3 is TGCAGCGTTGAAGTAGGAAAAGGGGCCAACACAGATACGCAGTATTTT.

The rearrangement uses TRBV7-2 and TRBJ2-1, with TRBD2 matching over 7 bases. Germline values: CDR1 SGHTA, CDR2 FQGNSA. This CDR3 comprises 15 residues. With 2 bases clipped from V and 2 bases from J, the junction kept 3 bases outside the gene matches. CDR3 protein: CASSLSAGTYNEQFF. The DNA for the CDR3 is TGTGCCAGCAGCTTATCAGCGGGAACCTACAATGAGCAGTTCTTC.

The chain is built from TRBV24-1 and TRBJ2-3; 9 bases fit TRBD2. J gave up 4 bases and V 7 bases, and 8 bases lay outside the gene matches. This CDR3 contains 15 residues. Germline values: CDR1 KGHDR, CDR2 SFDVKD. The CDR3 region has the DNA TGTGCCACCAGCCTTAGCGGGAGTATTTCAGATACGCAGTATTTT. It encodes CATSLSGSISDTQYF.

CDR3 protein: CSVGTSGFGYEQYF. The CDR3 DNA is TGCAGTGTCGGGACTAGCGGGTTTGGATACGAGCAGTACTTC. This sequence joins TRBV20-1 and TRBJ2-7; TRBD2 agrees at 12 bases. CDR1 is DFQATT, CDR2 SNEGSKA, per germline (reference sequence). The CDR3 extends over 14 amino acids. The J segment lost 4 bases and the V segment lost 7 bases, leaving 8 bases of the junction unmatched.

The table lists this clonotype with many counts. This rearrangement joins TRBV9 to TRBJ1-1; D unclear. This CDR3 comprises 15 residues. The germline V and J ends were trimmed by 0 bases and 4 bases, with 13 bases remaining between them. Per the germline V gene, CDR1 is SGDLS and CDR2 is YYNGEE. The CDR3 loop is CASSVDPGVSTEAFF. CDR3 DNA sequence: TGTGCCAGCAGCGTAGATCCCGGGGTTTCCACTGAAGCTTTCTTT.

The chain carries TRBV11-2 and TRBJ2-7; TRBD2 aligns across 9 bases. Germline V lookup: CDR1 SGHAT, CDR2 FQNNGV. With 2 bases clipped from V and 2 bases from J, the junction kept 4 bases outside the gene matches. The CDR3 has 15 amino acids. The DNA of the CDR3 is TGTGCCAGCAGCTTAATAGCGGGAGTGCCCTACGAGCAGTACTTC. Protein: CASSLIAGVPYEQYF.

This clonotype was picked up many times. The rearrangement joins TRBV20-1 to TRBJ2-7; 10 bases are shared with TRBD2. The V and J ends lost 8 bases and 5 bases, in that order; junction bases with no gene match: 6. The CDR3 runs 12 residues. Germline values: CDR1 DFQATT, CDR2 SNEGSKA (reference sequence). The CDR3 nucleotides read TGCAGTAGCGGGAGGGCCGAGGACGAGCAGTACTTC. As protein: CSSGRAEDEQYF.

There are a few counts of this clonotype. The chain is built from TRBV21-1 and TRBJ2-7; whether TRBD1, the table's D call, matches the DNA was not checked. TRBV21-1 is assigned pseudogene status. The CDR3 consists of 18 residues. For the CDR3, the DNA is TGTGCCAGCAGCAAAATAAGTCTCAGGGGCGAATCCCCCTACGAGCAGTACTTC. Its translation is CASSKISLRGESPYEQYF.

This clonotype came up a few times. The J gene is TRBJ2-1, the V gene TRBV27; maybe TRBD1 (5 bases). The length of the CDR3 is 14 residues. The ends were cut back, 5 bases at V and 6 bases at J, with 14 bases in the middle. The germline CDR1 and CDR2 sequences are MNHEY and SMNVEV (reference sequence). CDR3 protein: CASSDLGRVNEQFF. CDR3 DNA sequence: TGTGCCAGCAGTGATCTGGGCAGGGTCAATGAGCAGTTCTTC.

The genes are TRBV18 and TRBJ2-7; no firm D call. With 5 bases removed from V and 3 bases from J, the gap between germline ends came to 14 bases. The germline gives CDR1 KGHSH, CDR2 LQKENI. This CDR3 is built from 14 residues. The CDR3 here is CASSSDFPYYEQYF. As DNA, the CDR3 is TGTGCCAGCTCAAGTGATTTCCCCTACTACGAGCAGTACTTC. The full variable domain, in which reference TRBV18 and TRBJ2-7 provide the parts outside the CDR3, is NAGVMQNPRHLVRRRGQEARLRCSPMKGHSHVYWYRQLPEEGLKFMVYLQKENIIDESGMPKERFSAEFPKEGPSILRIQQVVRGDSAAYFCASSSDFPYYEQYFGPGTRLTVT.

Comments on this clonotype: One junction end disagrees with the germline gene, perhaps due to a read error. This chain joins TRBV6-1 and TRBJ2-1; D is ambiguous. CDR3 length: 12 amino acids. From germline, CDR1 is MNHNS and CDR2 SASEGT. This CDR3 is CANSARWYEQFF. DNA of the CDR3: TGTGCCAACAGTGCGAGATGGTATGAGCAGTTCTTC.

This clonotype was detected only a few times. The V and J genes are TRBV10-3 and TRBJ2-5; 7 nucleotides line up with TRBD2. J gave up 4 bases and V 3 bases, and 11 bases lay outside the gene matches. The germline gives CDR1 ENHRY, CDR2 SYGVKD. This CDR3 is 16 amino acids long. CDR3 residues: CAISDPSGGGRETQYF. The CDR3 coding sequence is TGTGCCATCAGTGACCCTAGCGGAGGAGGGAGAGAGACCCAGTACTTC.

The rearrangement links TRBV11-2 to TRBJ2-3; the match to TRBD2 covers 7 bases. V was clipped by 6 bases and J by 4 bases; unmatched bases: 13. CDR3 length: 16 residues. Germline CDR1 SGHAT, CDR2 FQNNGV. This chain's CDR3 is CASSSTGTTGADTQYF. The CDR3 DNA reads as TGTGCCAGCAGTTCCACCGGGACTACCGGTGCAGATACGCAGTATTTT.

This clonotype was observed at least ten times. V is TRBV7-3 and J is TRBJ2-7; TRBD1 is a possible D gene (5 bases). With 4 bases removed from V and 6 bases from J, the gap between germline ends came to 13 bases. The CDR3 extends over 13 amino acids. Germline V CDR1 and CDR2: SGHTA, FQGTGA. The CDR3 nucleotides are TGTGCCAGCAGCTGGCAGGGAAACGGCGAGCAGTACTTC. This encodes CASSWQGNGEQYF.

This clonotype was seen only a few times. The chain carries TRBV28 and TRBJ1-1; D uncertain. There are 12 residues in the CDR3. The germline V gene has CDR1 MDHEN and CDR2 SYDVKM. Trimming took off 3 bases at V and 0 bases at J, with 2 bases between the two ends. The CDR3, as DNA: TGTGCCAGCAGTTTCTTGAACACTGAAGCTTTCTTT. It encodes CASSFLNTEAFF.

This clonotype was recorded many times. In DNA form, the CDR3 reads TGTGCCAGCAGCTTAGGGGTTAGAGAGACCCAGTACTTC. Residues: CASSLGVRETQYF. The chain uses TRBV7-3 and TRBJ2-5; D is ambiguous. Trimming removed 2 bases from V and 4 bases from J, with 8 bases in between. The CDR3 length is 13 residues. The germline gives CDR1 SGHTA, CDR2 FQGTGA.

At least ten counts were recorded for this clonotype. The chain couples TRBV4-1 to TRBJ1-3; D is unclear. Trimming stripped 4 bases from V and 4 bases from J, with 14 bases between. Germline lookup yields CDR1 MGHRA and CDR2 YSYEKL. The CDR3 totals 15 residues. The CDR3 loop is CASSRDGHQGNTIYF. The CDR3 nucleotides are TGCGCCAGCAGCCGAGACGGTCACCAAGGAAACACCATATATTTT.

The rearrangement uses TRBV7-2 and TRBJ2-2; D is possibly TRBD1 (6 bases). V gave up 4 bases and J gave up 9 bases, with 9 bases separating them. Germline values: CDR1 SGHTA, CDR2 FQGNSA. This CDR3 has 12 residues. CDR3 nucleotide sequence: TGTGCCAGCAGCTACAGGGAGAGGGAGCTGTTTTTT. This translates into CASSYRERELFF.

The sample holds many counts of this clonotype. This chain uses TRBV2 with TRBJ2-3, with 11 bases aligning to TRBD2. This CDR3 contains 15 residues. The germline CDR1 and CDR2 sequences are SNHLY and FYNNEI. The junction had 5 bases not matched to a gene; V was cut back by 5 bases and J by 4 bases. CDR3 sequence: CASSTTSGSADTQYF. CDR3 nucleotide sequence: TGTGCCAGCAGTACCACTAGCGGGAGTGCAGATACGCAGTATTTT. Full variable domain (remainder filled in from reference TRBV2 and TRBJ2-3): EPEVTQTPSHQVTQMGQEVILRCVPISNHLYFYWYRQILGQKVEFLVSFYNNEISEKSEIFDDQFSVERPDGSNFTLKIRSTKLEDSAMYFCASSTTSGSADTQYFGPGTRLTVL.

The chain is built from TRBV3-1 and TRBJ2-2; TRBD2 aligns across 8 bases. This CDR3 comprises 17 residues. Germline CDR1 and CDR2: LGHDT and YNNKEL (reference sequence). The J segment lost 1 base and the V segment lost 4 bases, leaving 8 bases of the junction unmatched. The CDR3 DNA reads TGTGCCAGCAGCCTTGTTACTAGCGGACTGAACACCGGGGAGCTGTTTTTT. Residues: CASSLVTSGLNTGELFF. Filled out from reference TRBV3-1 and TRBJ2-2, the complete variable domain reads DTAVSQTPKYLVTQMGNDKSIKCEQNLGHDTMYWYKQDSKKFLKIMFSYNNKELIINETVPNRFSPKSPDKAHLNLHINSLELGDSAVYFCASSLVTSGLNTGELFFGEGSRLTVL.

The chain joins TRBV5-1 to TRBJ2-3, with 8 bases fitting TRBD1. The CDR3 consists of 17 residues. CDR1 and CDR2 from the germline V gene are SGHRS and YFSETQ. The J segment lost 2 bases and the V segment lost 5 bases, leaving 13 bases of the junction unmatched. The CDR3 DNA follows: TGCGCCAGCAGGCAGGGACAGGCGATGAGTTCCACAGATACGCAGTATTTT. Translated, it gives CASRQGQAMSSTDTQYF.

In its sample, this clonotype was seen many times. The genes are TRBV6-5 and TRBJ2-7; D might be TRBD1 (6 bases). V was clipped by 2 bases and J by 2 bases, with 13 bases between them. Germline values: CDR1 MNHEY, CDR2 SVGAGI. CDR3 length equals 15 residues. The CDR3 here is CASSYGTTPTYEQYF. In DNA, the CDR3 is TGTGCCAGCAGTTACGGGACAACCCCCACCTACGAGCAGTACTTC.

The chain uses TRBV29-1 and TRBJ2-1, with 12 bases fitting TRBD2. This CDR3 region has 16 residues. J was trimmed by 10 bases and V by 1 base; bases with no gene match: 11. CDR1 is SQVTM, CDR2 ANQGSEA, per germline. Here the CDR3 DNA reads TGCAGCGTTGAAGCGAAACCCGGACTAGCGGGATTAGAGCAGTTCTTC. Its protein is CSVEAKPGLAGLEQFF.

In its sample, this clonotype was seen many times. This rearrangement joins TRBV7-2 to TRBJ2-2, with a possible D match to TRBD1 (5 bases). There are 13 residues in the CDR3. The V and J ends lost 5 bases and 4 bases respectively, with 8 bases between them. Germline CDR1 reads SGHTA; CDR2 reads FQGNSA. In DNA, the CDR3 is TGTGCCAGCAGCGTAGGGGTCACCGGGGAGCTGTTTTTT. This sequence encodes CASSVGVTGELFF.